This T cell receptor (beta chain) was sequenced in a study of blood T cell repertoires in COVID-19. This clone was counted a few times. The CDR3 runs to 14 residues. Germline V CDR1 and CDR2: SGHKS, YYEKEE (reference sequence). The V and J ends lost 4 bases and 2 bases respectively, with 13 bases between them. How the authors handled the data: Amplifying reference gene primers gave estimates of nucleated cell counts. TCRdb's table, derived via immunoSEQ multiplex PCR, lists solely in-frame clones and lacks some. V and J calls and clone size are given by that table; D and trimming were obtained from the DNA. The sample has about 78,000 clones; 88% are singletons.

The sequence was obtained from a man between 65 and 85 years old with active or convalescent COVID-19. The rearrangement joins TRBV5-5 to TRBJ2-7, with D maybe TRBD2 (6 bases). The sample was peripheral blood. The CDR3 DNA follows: TGTGCCAGCAGCCAGACCGGGGGAACCTACGAGCAGTACTTC. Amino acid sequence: CASSQTGGTYEQYF.